These 11 T cell receptor beta chains came from one sample sequenced in a study of T cell responses to AZD1222 COVID-19 vaccine. Some clones are missing from TCRdb's copy, which holds only in-frame ones; the method was immunoSEQ multiplex PCR. The repertoire consists of approximately 120,000 clones, with 70% to 90% occurring once and the leading ten covering approximately 28%. Sequencing used peripheral blood, obtained on day 0 of AZD1222 vaccination. These TCRs come from an adult in good health.

The chain joins TRBV5-1 to TRBJ1-2; 8 nucleotides align to TRBD1. Trimming took 0 bases from V and 6 from J; bases not matched to a gene: 7. CDR3 length equals 15 residues. Germline assignment: CDR1 SGHRS and CDR2 YFSETQ. CDR3 sequence (DNA): TGCGCCAGCAGCTTGGCCGGACAGGGTGGTGATGGCTACACCTTC. Encoded protein: CASSLAGQGGDGYTF.

The V call is TRBV12-3 or TRBV12-4, the J call TRBJ1-3; the D gene is possibly TRBD1 (5 bases). The CDR3 spans 13 residues. V was clipped by 5 bases and J by 4 bases, with 9 bases between them. The CDR3 is CASSRRGGNTIYF. As DNA, the CDR3 is TGTGCCAGCAGTCGGCGGGGGGGAAACACCATATATTTT.

V and J are TRBV9 and TRBJ2-7, with TRBD2 as a possible D gene (5 bases). Trimming shortened V by 2 bases and J by 1 base, and 13 bases separated the two germline ends. Germline V gene data show CDR1 as SGDLS and CDR2 as YYNGEE. The CDR3 spans 15 residues. The CDR3 region has the DNA TGTGCCAGCAGCGTGGGAGCTACCCTATCCTACGAGCAGTACTTC. Translation gives CASSVGATLSYEQYF.

The chain links TRBV7-9 to TRBJ2-1; possibly TRBD1 or TRBD2 for D (5 bases each). V gave up 5 bases and J gave up 3 bases, with 14 bases separating them. The CDR3 has 15 residues. The germline gives CDR1 SEHNR, CDR2 FQNEAQ (reference sequence). CDR3 nucleotides: TGTGCCAGCAGCGCCCAGGGACCGGACTACAATGAGCAGTTCTTC. It translates to CASSAQGPDYNEQFF.

This clone was recorded only once. The rearrangement joins TRBV5-1 to TRBJ2-7; unclear D gene. The CDR3 is 14 amino acids. The germline CDR1 and CDR2 sequences are SGHRS and YFSETQ. The V end lost 0 bases, the J end lost 4 bases, and 11 bases lay between the germline ends. CDR3 sequence reads: CASSLEVKPYEQYF. For the CDR3, the DNA is TGCGCCAGCAGCTTGGAAGTCAAACCGTACGAGCAGTACTTC. The full variable domain, with the rest looked up from reference TRBV5-1 and TRBJ2-7, is KAGVTQTPRYLIKTRGQQVTLSCSPISGHRSVSWYQQTPGQGLQFLFEYFSETQRNKGNFPGRFSGRQFSNSRSEMNVSTLELGDSALYLCASSLEVKPYEQYFGPGTRLTVT.

J is TRBJ1-1 and V is TRBV5-1; 8 nucleotides align to TRBD1. This CDR3 has 14 amino acids. Trimming removed 2 bases from V and 4 bases from J; junction bases left unmatched: 4. CDR1 is SGHRS, CDR2 YFSETQ, per germline. The CDR3 reads CASSFRTGSTEAFF. As DNA, the CDR3 is TGCGCCAGCAGCTTTCGGACAGGGAGCACTGAAGCTTTCTTT.

CDR3 DNA: TGCGCCAGCAGCTTGGTGAGCTCCTATAATTCACCCCTCCACTTT. Translated: CASSLVSSYNSPLHF. The rearrangement links TRBV5-1 to TRBJ1-6; D remains unclear. CDR1 is SGHRS and CDR2 is YFSETQ in the germline V gene. This CDR3 spans 15 amino acids. V dropped 0 bases and J dropped 0 bases, with 4 bases sitting between them.

The CDR3 DNA is TGTGCCAGCAGCTTGAGGGTAGATACGCAGTATTTT. Protein sequence: CASSLRVDTQYF. The rearrangement joins TRBV5-5 to TRBJ2-3, with D uncertain. V lost 1 base, J lost 5 bases, and 5 bases lay in between. Looked up from germline, CDR1 is SGHKS and CDR2 is YYEKEE (reference sequence). CDR3 length: 12 amino acids.

Notes on this clone: The sample has other DNA sequences that encode this CDR3 too. The chain is built from TRBV5-1 and TRBJ2-3; D gene uncertain. Trimming took 0 bases from V and 2 from J, leaving 7 bases between them. Germline V gene lookup returns CDR1 SGHRS and CDR2 YFSETQ. The CDR3 has 14 residues. CDR3 bases: TGCGCCAGCAGCTTGGGCAGATCCACAGATACGCAGTATTTT. It encodes CASSLGRSTDTQYF.

The chain combines TRBV24-1 with TRBJ1-2; D is possibly TRBD1 (5 bases). Germline CDR1 KGHDR, CDR2 SFDVKD. The CDR3 covers 13 residues. V dropped 2 bases and J dropped 4 bases, with 7 bases sitting between them. CDR3 bases: TGTGCCACCAGTGATTATAGGGGCTATGGCTACACCTTC. It translates to CATSDYRGYGYTF.

The chain uses TRBV19 and TRBJ1-3; D call uncertain. Germline V CDR1 and CDR2: LNHDA, SQIVND (reference sequence). This CDR3 spans 13 amino acids. V lost 6 bases and J 2 bases, leaving 8 bases between the germline ends. The chain's CDR3 is CASRRAAGNTIYF. CDR3 in DNA: TGTGCCAGTAGAAGGGCGGCTGGAAACACCATATATTTT.